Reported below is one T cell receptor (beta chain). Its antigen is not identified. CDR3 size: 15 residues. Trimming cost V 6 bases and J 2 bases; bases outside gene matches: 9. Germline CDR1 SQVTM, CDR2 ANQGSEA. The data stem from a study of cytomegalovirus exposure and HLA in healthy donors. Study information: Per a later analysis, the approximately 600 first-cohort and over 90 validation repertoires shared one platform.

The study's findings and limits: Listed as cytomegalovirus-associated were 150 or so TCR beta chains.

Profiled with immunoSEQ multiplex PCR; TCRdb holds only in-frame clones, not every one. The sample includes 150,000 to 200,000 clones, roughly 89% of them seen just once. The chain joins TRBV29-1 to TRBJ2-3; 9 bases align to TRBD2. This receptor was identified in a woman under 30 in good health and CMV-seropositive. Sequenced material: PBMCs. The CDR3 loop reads CSVTQTSGNTDTQYF. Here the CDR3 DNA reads TGCAGCGTGACCCAGACTAGCGGAAACACAGATACGCAGTATTTT.